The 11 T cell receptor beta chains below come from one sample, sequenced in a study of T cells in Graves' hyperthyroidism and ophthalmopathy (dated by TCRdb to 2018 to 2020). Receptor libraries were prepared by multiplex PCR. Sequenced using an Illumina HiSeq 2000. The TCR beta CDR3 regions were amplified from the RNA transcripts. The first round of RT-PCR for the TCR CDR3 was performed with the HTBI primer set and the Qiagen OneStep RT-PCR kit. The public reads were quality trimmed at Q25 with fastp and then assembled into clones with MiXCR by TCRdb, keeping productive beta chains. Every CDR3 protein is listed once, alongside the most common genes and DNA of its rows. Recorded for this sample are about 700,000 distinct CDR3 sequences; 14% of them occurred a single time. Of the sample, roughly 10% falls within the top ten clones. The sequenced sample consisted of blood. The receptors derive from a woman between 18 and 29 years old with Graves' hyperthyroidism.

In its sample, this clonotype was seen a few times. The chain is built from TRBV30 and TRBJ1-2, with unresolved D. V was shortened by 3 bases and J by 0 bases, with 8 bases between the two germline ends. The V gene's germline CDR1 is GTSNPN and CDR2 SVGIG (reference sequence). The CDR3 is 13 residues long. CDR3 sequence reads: CAWSSGSNYGYTF. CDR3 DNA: TGTGCCTGGAGCTCGGGCTCTAACTATGGCTACACCTTC. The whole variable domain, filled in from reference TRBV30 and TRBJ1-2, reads SQTIHQWPATLVQPVGSPLSLECTVEGTSNPNLYWYRQAAGRGLQLLFYSVGIGQISSEVPQNLSASRPQDRQFILSSKKLLLSDSGFYLCAWSSGSNYGYTFGSGTRLTVV.

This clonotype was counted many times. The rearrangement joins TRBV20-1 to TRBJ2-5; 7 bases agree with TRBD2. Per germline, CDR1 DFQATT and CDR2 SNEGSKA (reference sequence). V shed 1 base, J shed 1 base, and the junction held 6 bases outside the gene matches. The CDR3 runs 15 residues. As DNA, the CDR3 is TGCAGTGCTAGAGTGACTAGCCTACCCCAAGAGACCCAGTACTTC. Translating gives CSARVTSLPQETQYF.

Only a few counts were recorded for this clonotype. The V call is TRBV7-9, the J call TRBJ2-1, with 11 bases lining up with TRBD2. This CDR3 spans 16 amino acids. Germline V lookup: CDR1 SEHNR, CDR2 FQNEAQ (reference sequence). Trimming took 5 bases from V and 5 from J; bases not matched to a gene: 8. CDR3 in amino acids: CASSLIAGGSHNEQFF. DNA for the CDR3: TGTGCCAGCAGCCTAATAGCGGGAGGGTCCCACAATGAGCAGTTCTTC.

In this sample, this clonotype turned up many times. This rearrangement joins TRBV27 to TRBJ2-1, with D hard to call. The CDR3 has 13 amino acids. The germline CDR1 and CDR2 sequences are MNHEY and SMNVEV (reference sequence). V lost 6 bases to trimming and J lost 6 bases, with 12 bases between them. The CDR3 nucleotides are TGTGCCAGCAGCCCAGGCATCCTCAATGAGCAGTTCTTC. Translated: CASSPGILNEQFF.

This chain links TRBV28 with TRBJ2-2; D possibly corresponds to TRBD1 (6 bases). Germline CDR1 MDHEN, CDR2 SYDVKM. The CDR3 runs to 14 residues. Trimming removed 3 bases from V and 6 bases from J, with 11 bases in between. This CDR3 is CASSFTGYAGELFF. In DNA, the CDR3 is TGTGCCAGCAGTTTTACAGGGTACGCCGGGGAGCTGTTTTTT.

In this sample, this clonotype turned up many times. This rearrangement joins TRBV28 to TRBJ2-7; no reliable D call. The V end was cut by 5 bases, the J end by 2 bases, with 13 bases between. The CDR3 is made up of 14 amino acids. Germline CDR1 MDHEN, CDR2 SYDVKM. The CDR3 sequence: CASSLPLAAYEQYF. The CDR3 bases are TGTGCCAGCAGTCTACCTCTTGCAGCCTACGAGCAGTACTTC.

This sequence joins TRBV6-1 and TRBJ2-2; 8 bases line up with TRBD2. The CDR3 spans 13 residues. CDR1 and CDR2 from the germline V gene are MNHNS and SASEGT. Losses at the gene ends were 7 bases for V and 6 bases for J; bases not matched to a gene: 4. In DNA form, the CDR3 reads TGTGCCAGCACTAGCGGGTCTGCCGGGGAGCTGTTTTTT. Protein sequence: CASTSGSAGELFF.

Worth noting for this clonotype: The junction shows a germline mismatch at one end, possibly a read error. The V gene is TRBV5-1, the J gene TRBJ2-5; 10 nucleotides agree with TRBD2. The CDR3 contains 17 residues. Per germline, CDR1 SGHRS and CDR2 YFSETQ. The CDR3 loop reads CASSLEGTSGAWGTQYF. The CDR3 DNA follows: TGTGCCAGCAGCTTGGAAGGCACTAGCGGGGCGTGGGGGACCCAGTACTTC.

CDR3 protein: CATQGGRTYEQYF. DNA of the CDR3: TGTGCCACCCAGGGGGGGCGGACCTACGAGCAGTACTTC. V and J are TRBV10-3 and TRBJ2-7, with D possibly called TRBD1 or TRBD2 (7 bases each). The CDR3 runs 13 residues. Trimming shortened V by 10 bases and J by 2 bases, and 15 bases separated the two germline ends. Per the germline V gene, CDR1 is ENHRY and CDR2 is SYGVKD.

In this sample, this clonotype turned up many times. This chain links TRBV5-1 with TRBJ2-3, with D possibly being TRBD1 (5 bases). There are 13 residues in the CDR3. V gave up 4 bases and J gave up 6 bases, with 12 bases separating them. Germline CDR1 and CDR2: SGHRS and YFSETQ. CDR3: CASSLTTGDTQYF. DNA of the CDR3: TGCGCCAGCAGCCTGACAACAGGCGATACGCAGTATTTT.

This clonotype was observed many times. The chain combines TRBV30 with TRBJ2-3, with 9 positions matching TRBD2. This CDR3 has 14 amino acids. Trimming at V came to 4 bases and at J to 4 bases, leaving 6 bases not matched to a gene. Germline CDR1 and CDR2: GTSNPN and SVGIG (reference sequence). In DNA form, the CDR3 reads TGTGCCTGGAATCCAGCGGGAGGATCAGATACGCAGTATTTT. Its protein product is CAWNPAGGSDTQYF.